The 18 T cell receptor beta chains below come from one sample, sequenced in a study of blood T cells in healthy people across ages (dated by TCRdb to the mid-2010s). Preparation of the library involved 5' RACE. Sequencing instrument: Illumina HiSeq 2500. A second PCR of about 7 to 12 cycles was run with a J-beta primer mix and a sample-barcoded 5' primer. TCRdb itself trimmed the public reads at Q25 with fastp, ran MiXCR and retained productive beta chains. A single entry per CDR3 protein holds the most common genes and DNA from its merged rows. Here the sample has 780,000 or so distinct CDR3 sequences; approximately 60% occur a single time. More than 25% of the sample is taken by the ten largest. The sample consisted of blood. All receptors derive from a man aged 40-50 years in good health.

This sequence joins TRBV20-1 and TRBJ1-2, with a weak D call TRBD1 (6 bases). Trimming removed 2 bases from V and 2 bases from J, with 12 bases in between. The CDR3 length is 14 residues. Germline V lookup: CDR1 DFQATT, CDR2 SNEGSKA (reference sequence). The CDR3, as DNA: TGCAGTGCTAGAAAGACACAGGGAAACTATGGCTACACCTTC. Translated, it gives CSARKTQGNYGYTF.

V gene TRBV28 combines with J gene TRBJ1-2; 11 bases are a match to TRBD1. The J segment lost 6 bases and the V segment lost 1 base, leaving 7 bases of the junction unmatched. The CDR3 consists of 16 residues. Per germline, CDR1 MDHEN and CDR2 SYDVKM. CDR3 sequence (DNA): TGTGCCAGCAGTTTATTAGGACAGGGGGCTGTGGATGGCTACACCTTC. Translation gives CASSLLGQGAVDGYTF.

The rearrangement joins TRBV29-1 to TRBJ2-3; D gene uncertain. V dropped 3 bases and J dropped 6 bases, with 10 bases sitting between them. The germline gives CDR1 SQVTM, CDR2 ANQGSEA. The CDR3 has 12 residues. CDR3 sequence: CSVDRQTDTQYF. The DNA for the CDR3 is TGCAGCGTTGACCGTCAGACCGATACGCAGTATTTT.

This chain links TRBV7-2 with TRBJ1-2, with a weak D call TRBD1 (5 bases). V was trimmed by 5 bases and J by 4 bases, leaving 17 bases between them. The CDR3 contains 15 residues. Per the germline V gene, CDR1 is SGHTA and CDR2 is FQGNSA. The CDR3: CASSATRDGRYGYTF. In DNA, the CDR3 is TGTGCCAGCAGCGCCACCCGGGACGGCCGCTATGGCTACACCTTC.

This clonotype was counted between two and nine times. The chain joins TRBV4-2 to TRBJ2-1; perhaps D is TRBD1 or TRBD2 (6 bases each). There are 17 residues in the CDR3. CDR1 and CDR2 from the germline V gene are LGHNA and YNFKEQ. The V and J ends lost 4 bases and 8 bases respectively, with 24 bases between them. The CDR3 region is CASSRSSRLGGYDEQFF. In DNA form, the CDR3 reads TGTGCCAGCAGCCGCAGCAGTAGGCTAGGGGGGTATGATGAGCAGTTCTTC.

V and J are TRBV7-9 and TRBJ2-5, with 10 bases identical to TRBD2. Germline V CDR1 and CDR2: SEHNR, FQNEAQ (reference sequence). V was pared by 4 bases and J by 11 bases, with 1 base of the junction left unmatched. CDR3 length: 11 residues. CDR3 sequence (DNA): TGTGCCAGCAGCTCTAGCGGGAGACAGTACTTC. Protein product: CASSSSGRQYF.

This clonotype was counted between two and nine times. The chain combines TRBV6-5 with TRBJ2-3, with 11 bases fitting TRBD2. The germline V gene encodes CDR1 MNHEY and CDR2 SVGAGI. Trimming removed 6 bases from V and 5 bases from J; junction bases left unmatched: 4. CDR3 length: 14 amino acids. CDR3 DNA sequence: TGTGCCAGCAGCTTACTAGCGGGGGAAGATACGCAGTATTTT. It encodes CASSLLAGEDTQYF.

The chain joins TRBV9 to TRBJ2-3; D remains ambiguous. Germline V gene sequence: CDR1 SGDLS, CDR2 YYNGEE. CDR3 length: 15 residues. V gave up 0 bases and J gave up 3 bases, with 11 bases separating them. CDR3 amino acids: CASSVVAENTDTQYF. CDR3 DNA sequence: TGTGCCAGCAGCGTAGTGGCAGAAAATACAGATACGCAGTATTTT.

About this clonotype: A junction end diverges from the germline sequence, so it may reflect a read error. CDR3 DNA: TGTGCCAGCAGAGGAGGGGGCGGATTAGGCAATGGGCAGTTCTTC. This translates into CASRGGGGLGNGQFF. J is TRBJ2-1 and V is TRBV12-3 or TRBV12-4; D may be TRBD1 (7 bases). The length of the CDR3 is 15 residues.

The rearrangement uses TRBV6-5 and TRBJ2-4, with D possibly matching TRBD1 (5 bases). The DNA end is more similar to TRBJ2-7, so the J call may be wrong. CDR1 is MNHEY, CDR2 SVGAGI, per germline. The CDR3 loop spans 16 amino acids. The CDR3 sequence: CASTPVGAEYPYEQYF. CDR3 bases: TGTGCCAGCACCCCAGTAGGGGCCGAATATCCCTACGAGCAGTACTTC.

V usage is TRBV7-2 and J usage is TRBJ2-3, with 10 bases that match TRBD2. Germline CDR1 and CDR2: SGHTA and FQGNSA. This CDR3 is 15 amino acids long. Written as DNA, the CDR3 is TGTGCTGATGGGGAGCGGGGGGGTTGGCCAGATACGCAGTATTTT. The encoded protein is CADGERGGWPDTQYF.

The V and J genes are TRBV25-1 and TRBJ2-1, with 14 bases fitting TRBD2. V lost 6 bases and J lost 9; bases outside the gene matches: 19. The germline CDR1 and CDR2 sequences are MGHDK and SYGVNS. This CDR3 spans 19 amino acids. CDR3 residues: CASSKKNRLAGGPVTEQFF. The DNA of the CDR3 is TGTGCCAGCAGCAAGAAGAACCGACTAGCGGGAGGGCCAGTTACTGAGCAGTTCTTC.

This clonotype appeared a few times. This chain links TRBV20-1 with TRBJ2-5, with unresolved D. The J call is in doubt because the DNA end fits TRBJ2-7 better. CDR1 is DFQATT and CDR2 is SNEGSKA in the germline V gene (reference sequence). This CDR3 is 16 amino acids long. CDR3 residues: CSASPLESALGYEQYF. DNA of the CDR3: TGCAGTGCTAGCCCCCTCGAGAGCGCCTTGGGCTACGAGCAGTACTTC.

J is TRBJ2-3 and V is TRBV5-6, with D possibly matching TRBD1 (5 bases). V was shortened by 1 base and J by 4 bases, with 10 bases between the two germline ends. CDR3 length: 14 amino acids. Germline CDR1 reads SGHDT; CDR2 reads YYEEEE. DNA of the CDR3: TGTGCCAGCAGCTTGCGGCAGGGCCCAGATACGCAGTATTTT. Its translation is CASSLRQGPDTQYF.

This clonotype was seen a handful of times. J is TRBJ2-7 and V is TRBV29-1; 10 positions agree with TRBD1. The CDR3 consists of 13 residues. Trimming removed 5 bases from V and 3 bases from J; junction bases left unmatched: 4. Germline V gene data show CDR1 as SQVTM and CDR2 as ANQGSEA. For the CDR3, the DNA is TGCAGCGTTTCAGGACAGGGGGGCTACGAGCAGTACTTC. As protein: CSVSGQGGYEQYF.

This clonotype was counted a few times. The chain links TRBV27 to TRBJ2-7; D unresolved. CDR1 is MNHEY and CDR2 is SMNVEV in the germline V gene (reference sequence). This CDR3 is 16 amino acids long. Trimming cost V 6 bases and J 0 bases, with 18 bases left between them. CDR3 coding DNA: TGTGCCAGCAGCCCCTCTCGTGGGTCGAGCTCCTACGAGCAGTACTTC. It yields the protein CASSPSRGSSSYEQYF.

This clonotype showed up just a few times. This chain joins TRBV20-1 and TRBJ1-5; D unclear. The CDR3 has 14 amino acids. Trimming left V 3 bases short and J 4 bases short, with 13 bases between. Germline-derived CDR1 and CDR2 are DFQATT and SNEGSKA (reference sequence). The CDR3: CSARGSGQNQPQHF. The CDR3 coding sequence is TGCAGTGCTAGGGGTAGCGGGCAAAATCAGCCCCAGCATTTT.

This chain joins TRBV19 and TRBJ2-6, with D tentatively TRBD2 (5 bases). The CDR3 has 15 residues. CDR1 is LNHDA and CDR2 is SQIVND in the germline V gene (reference sequence). V was cut by 4 bases and J by 4 bases, with 11 bases left in between. This CDR3 is CASSTHRGGANVLTF. The CDR3 nucleotides are TGTGCCAGTAGTACTCACCGAGGGGGGGCCAACGTCCTGACTTTC.